Listed below are T cell receptor beta chains from one sample, sequenced in a study of Graves' ophthalmopathy and Graves' hyperthyroidism. TCRdb fed the multiplex PCR reads into MiXCR, producing one record per CDR3 protein. The sample yields a few hundred thousand distinct CDR3 sequences, about 16% seen once. Sequenced sample: peripheral blood. The receptors originated from a woman aged 18-35 years with stable Graves' hyperthyroidism. CDR3s include the opening cysteine and the closing phenylalanine or tryptophan. D genes are given only for firm matches. Some rows have no size entry. The others give once, few or many, or a class for an expanded clone.

v_call: TRBV11-3
d_call: .
cdr3_length: 12
j_call: TRBJ2-7
clone_size: .
cdr3_aa: CASSSGPNEQYF
cdr3_nt: TGTGCCAGCAGCTCCGGACCGAATGAGCAGTACTTC

v_call: TRBV7-2
d_call: TRBD2
cdr3_length: 16
j_call: TRBJ2-5
clone_size: many
cdr3_aa: CASSPNARLAGETQYF
cdr3_nt: TGTGCCAGCAGCCCTAACGCCCGACTAGCGGGGGAGACCCAGTACTTC

v_call: TRBV19
d_call: .
cdr3_length: 14
j_call: TRBJ1-2
clone_size: few
cdr3_aa: CASSTPGLNYGYTF
cdr3_nt: TGTGCCAGTAGTACCCCGGGACTGAACTATGGCTACACCTTC

v_call: TRBV12-3/TRBV12-4
d_call: TRBD2
cdr3_length: 18
j_call: TRBJ2-2
clone_size: many
cdr3_aa: CASSLRVLAGGGPGELFF
cdr3_nt: TGTGCCAGCAGTTTAAGGGTTCTAGCGGGGGGCGGTCCCGGGGAGCTGTTTTTT

v_call: TRBV7-9
d_call: .
cdr3_length: 12
j_call: TRBJ1-1
clone_size: many
cdr3_aa: CASSLKSTEAFF
cdr3_nt: TGTGCCAGCAGCTTAAAGAGCACTGAAGCTTTCTTT

v_call: TRBV5-1
d_call: TRBD1
cdr3_length: 19
j_call: TRBJ2-6
clone_size: .
cdr3_aa: CASSLALGQGAAGANVLTF
cdr3_nt: TGCGCCAGCAGCTTGGCTTTAGGACAGGGGGCAGCTGGGGCCAACGTCCTGACTTTC

v_call: TRBV20-1
d_call: .
cdr3_length: 14
j_call: TRBJ1-2
clone_size: many
cdr3_aa: CSADRGQGNYGYTF
cdr3_nt: TGCAGTGCTGACCGCGGGCAGGGAAACTATGGCTACACCTTC

v_call: TRBV6-5
d_call: .
cdr3_length: 16
j_call: TRBJ1-1
clone_size: many
cdr3_aa: CASSYSWTGMNTEAFF
cdr3_nt: TGTGCCAGCAGTTACTCGTGGACGGGAATGAACACTGAAGCTTTCTTT

v_call: TRBV20-1
d_call: TRBD2
cdr3_length: 19
j_call: TRBJ2-5
clone_size: many
cdr3_aa: CSARSTLGLAGGRVETQYF
cdr3_nt: TGCAGTGCTAGATCCACACTCGGACTAGCGGGGGGGCGAGTGGAGACCCAGTACTTC

v_call: TRBV6-1
d_call: TRBD1
cdr3_length: 16
j_call: TRBJ1-1
clone_size: many
cdr3_aa: CASRHRTGGASTEAFF
cdr3_nt: TGTGCCAGCAGACATCGGACAGGGGGAGCGAGCACTGAAGCTTTCTTT

v_call: TRBV11-2
d_call: .
cdr3_length: 15
j_call: TRBJ2-2
clone_size: many
cdr3_aa: CASSPTASNTGELFF
cdr3_nt: TGTGCCAGCAGCCCTACAGCGTCGAACACCGGGGAGCTGTTTTTT

v_call: TRBV10-3
d_call: .
cdr3_length: 15
j_call: TRBJ2-5
clone_size: many
cdr3_aa: CAISEGQEKEGAQYF
cdr3_nt: TGTGCCATCAGTGAGGGTCAAGAGAAGGAGGGGGCCCAGTACTTC

v_call: TRBV15
d_call: .
cdr3_length: 13
j_call: TRBJ1-1
clone_size: many
cdr3_aa: CATSRDFEGEAFF
cdr3_nt: TGTGCCACCAGCAGAGATTTTGAGGGTGAAGCTTTCTTT

v_call: TRBV2
d_call: .
cdr3_length: 17
j_call: TRBJ1-1
clone_size: .
cdr3_aa: CASSFNSRPADGTEAFF
cdr3_nt: TGTGCCAGCAGTTTTAACAGTCGACCGGCCGATGGGACTGAAGCTTTCTTT

v_call: TRBV13
d_call: .
cdr3_length: 13
j_call: TRBJ2-7
clone_size: many
cdr3_aa: CASTLGQSGEQYF
cdr3_nt: TGTGCCAGCACCTTGGGGCAGTCAGGCGAGCAGTACTTC

v_call: TRBV6-1
d_call: TRBD1
cdr3_length: 16
j_call: TRBJ1-5
clone_size: .
cdr3_aa: CASSEVSGGSNQPQHF
cdr3_nt: TGTGCCAGCAGTGAAGTGTCAGGGGGGAGCAATCAGCCCCAGCATTTT

v_call: TRBV2
d_call: .
cdr3_length: 15
j_call: TRBJ2-7
clone_size: many
cdr3_aa: CASSEGNSGYYEQYF
cdr3_nt: TGTGCCAGCAGTGAAGGTAATTCGGGTTACTACGAGCAGTACTTC

v_call: TRBV29-1
d_call: .
cdr3_length: 16
j_call: TRBJ1-2
clone_size: many
cdr3_aa: CSVEGQEYPANYGYTF
cdr3_nt: TGCAGCGTTGAAGGACAGGAATATCCTGCTAACTATGGCTACACCTTC

v_call: TRBV15
d_call: .
cdr3_length: 12
j_call: TRBJ1-5
clone_size: many
cdr3_aa: CATSVRNQPQHF
cdr3_nt: TGTGCCACCAGCGTAAGGAATCAGCCCCAGCATTTT

v_call: TRBV18
d_call: .
cdr3_length: 15
j_call: TRBJ1-2
clone_size: few
cdr3_aa: CASSTSIPGGKGYTF
cdr3_nt: TGTGCCAGCTCCACGTCGATCCCGGGGGGGAAAGGCTACACCTTC

v_call: TRBV6-1
d_call: .
cdr3_length: 16
j_call: TRBJ1-2
clone_size: .
cdr3_aa: CASSESGDGSFGGYTF
cdr3_nt: TGTGCCAGCAGTGAATCTGGAGACGGCAGTTTTGGCGGCTACACCTTC

v_call: TRBV6-1
d_call: TRBD2
cdr3_length: 14
j_call: TRBJ2-7
clone_size: many
cdr3_aa: CASNPAGDNYEQYF
cdr3_nt: TGTGCCAGCAACCCAGCGGGGGACAACTACGAGCAGTACTTC

v_call: TRBV27
d_call: TRBD1
cdr3_length: 15
j_call: TRBJ1-1
clone_size: many
cdr3_aa: CASSLSGQLNTEAFF
cdr3_nt: TGTGCCAGCAGTCTATCGGGACAGTTGAACACTGAAGCTTTCTTT

v_call: TRBV19
d_call: .
cdr3_length: 14
j_call: TRBJ2-2
clone_size: many
cdr3_aa: CASSIGGRTGELFF
cdr3_nt: TGTGCCAGTAGTATCGGTGGGCGGACCGGGGAGCTGTTTTTT

v_call: TRBV20-1
d_call: TRBD1
cdr3_length: 14
j_call: TRBJ1-6
clone_size: many
cdr3_aa: CSASDRAMSSPLHF
cdr3_nt: TGCAGTGCTTCCGACAGGGCGATGAGCTCACCCCTCCACTTT

v_call: TRBV4-2
d_call: .
cdr3_length: 18
j_call: TRBJ2-5
clone_size: many
cdr3_aa: CASSQGKVQGAQMQTQYF
cdr3_nt: TGTGCCAGCAGCCAAGGGAAGGTGCAAGGGGCCCAAATGCAGACCCAGTACTTC

v_call: TRBV7-3
d_call: .
cdr3_length: 13
j_call: TRBJ2-2
clone_size: many
cdr3_aa: CASSKGGAGELFF
cdr3_nt: TGTGCCAGCAGCAAGGGGGGAGCCGGGGAGCTGTTTTTT

v_call: TRBV7-9
d_call: .
cdr3_length: 14
j_call: TRBJ2-7
clone_size: many
cdr3_aa: CASSLARGFYEQYF
cdr3_nt: TGTGCCAGCAGCTTAGCGAGGGGGTTCTACGAGCAGTACTTC

v_call: TRBV15
d_call: .
cdr3_length: 18
j_call: TRBJ1-1
clone_size: few
cdr3_aa: CATSRDKWVLILGAVAFF
cdr3_nt: TGTGCCACCAGCAGAGATAAATGGGTATTGATCTTAGGGGCTGTGGCTTTCTTT

v_call: TRBV4-2
d_call: .
cdr3_length: 14
j_call: TRBJ1-1
clone_size: many
cdr3_aa: CASSHSALDTEAFF
cdr3_nt: TGTGCCAGCAGCCATTCCGCATTGGACACTGAAGCTTTCTTT

v_call: TRBV6-1
d_call: .
cdr3_length: 19
j_call: TRBJ1-6
clone_size: many
cdr3_aa: CASSGATDLKSSYNSPLHF
cdr3_nt: TGTGCCAGCAGTGGAGCAACAGACCTCAAGAGCTCCTATAATTCACCCCTCCACTTT

v_call: TRBV6-1
d_call: TRBD1
cdr3_length: 13
j_call: TRBJ1-1
clone_size: .
cdr3_aa: CASSATGAMEAFF
cdr3_nt: TGTGCCAGCAGTGCGACAGGGGCGATGGAAGCTTTCTTT

v_call: TRBV29-1
d_call: .
cdr3_length: 11
j_call: TRBJ1-2
clone_size: many
cdr3_aa: CSVDGQGGYTF
cdr3_nt: TGCAGCGTTGATGGCCAGGGTGGCTACACCTTC

v_call: TRBV2
d_call: .
cdr3_length: 13
j_call: TRBJ1-2
clone_size: many
cdr3_aa: CASSDMGNYGYTF
cdr3_nt: TGTGCCAGCAGTGATATGGGGAACTATGGCTACACCTTC

v_call: TRBV13
d_call: .
cdr3_length: 14
j_call: TRBJ2-7
clone_size: many
cdr3_aa: CASRILGGAYEQYF
cdr3_nt: TGTGCCAGCAGGATTTTAGGCGGAGCCTACGAGCAGTACTTC

v_call: TRBV19
d_call: .
cdr3_length: 17
j_call: TRBJ1-5
clone_size: many
cdr3_aa: CASTPLSRQARNQPQHF
cdr3_nt: TGTGCCAGTACCCCTCTATCTAGACAGGCCCGCAATCAGCCCCAGCATTTT

v_call: TRBV12-5
d_call: .
cdr3_length: 14
j_call: TRBJ1-1
clone_size: many
cdr3_aa: CASGSGRWGTEAFF
cdr3_nt: TGTGCTAGTGGTTCCGGACGCTGGGGAACTGAAGCTTTCTTT

v_call: TRBV5-1
d_call: .
cdr3_length: 13
j_call: TRBJ1-1
clone_size: many
cdr3_aa: CASSQNTNTEAFF
cdr3_nt: TGCGCCAGCAGCCAAAACACAAACACTGAAGCTTTCTTT

v_call: TRBV12-3/TRBV12-4
d_call: .
cdr3_length: 12
j_call: TRBJ2-7
clone_size: many
cdr3_aa: CASSFGVSEQYF
cdr3_nt: TGTGCCAGCAGTTTCGGAGTATCCGAGCAGTACTTC

v_call: TRBV12-3/TRBV12-4
d_call: TRBD1
cdr3_length: 14
j_call: TRBJ2-7
clone_size: many
cdr3_aa: CASSTRDRAYEQYF
cdr3_nt: TGTGCCAGCAGTACCCGGGACAGGGCCTACGAGCAGTACTTC

v_call: TRBV6-4
d_call: TRBD2
cdr3_length: 15
j_call: TRBJ2-7
clone_size: many
cdr3_aa: CASSDSTSGGAEQYF
cdr3_nt: TGTGCCAGCAGTGACTCGACTAGCGGGGGGGCCGAGCAGTACTTC

v_call: TRBV6-1
d_call: .
cdr3_length: 14
j_call: TRBJ1-1
clone_size: many
cdr3_aa: CASSTTGKNTEAFF
cdr3_nt: TGTGCCAGCAGTACCACAGGGAAAAACACTGAAGCTTTCTTT

v_call: TRBV11-2
d_call: TRBD1
cdr3_length: 17
j_call: TRBJ1-1
clone_size: many
cdr3_aa: CASSSRGEGGAIDRAFF
cdr3_nt: TGTGCCAGCAGCTCTAGGGGGGAAGGGGGCGCAATCGATCGAGCTTTCTTT

v_call: TRBV7-9
d_call: .
cdr3_length: 12
j_call: TRBJ1-2
clone_size: many
cdr3_aa: CASRQNGYGYTF
cdr3_nt: TGTGCCAGCAGGCAGAATGGTTATGGCTACACCTTC

v_call: TRBV5-1
d_call: TRBD1
cdr3_length: 16
j_call: TRBJ2-2
clone_size: .
cdr3_aa: CASSLIGQVVTGELFF
cdr3_nt: TGCGCCAGCAGCTTAATTGGACAGGTAGTCACCGGGGAGCTGTTTTTT

v_call: TRBV2
d_call: TRBD2
cdr3_length: 14
j_call: TRBJ2-2
clone_size: many
cdr3_aa: CASRAGTTTGELFF
cdr3_nt: TGTGCCAGCAGAGCCGGGACTACCACCGGGGAGCTGTTTTTT

v_call: TRBV12-3/TRBV12-4
d_call: .
cdr3_length: 14
j_call: TRBJ1-1
clone_size: many
cdr3_aa: CASSSAQWRTEAFF
cdr3_nt: TGTGCCAGCAGTAGTGCCCAATGGCGCACTGAAGCTTTCTTT

v_call: TRBV6-5
d_call: .
cdr3_length: 12
j_call: TRBJ1-2
clone_size: once
cdr3_aa: CASNLQGSGYTF
cdr3_nt: TGTGCCAGCAATTTACAGGGAAGTGGCTACACCTTC

v_call: TRBV20-1
d_call: .
cdr3_length: 14
j_call: TRBJ1-1
clone_size: .
cdr3_aa: CSAPPGFGDTEAFF
cdr3_nt: TGCAGTGCGCCCCCCGGGTTTGGGGACACTGAAGCTTTCTTT

v_call: TRBV6-4
d_call: .
cdr3_length: 14
j_call: TRBJ1-1
clone_size: many
cdr3_aa: CASSDWSRGTPAFF
cdr3_nt: TGTGCCAGCAGTGACTGGAGCAGGGGAACACCGGCTTTCTTT

v_call: TRBV12-3/TRBV12-4
d_call: TRBD2
cdr3_length: 15
j_call: TRBJ2-2
clone_size: many
cdr3_aa: CASSGLAVYTGELFF
cdr3_nt: TGTGCCAGCAGTGGACTAGCGGTCTACACCGGGGAGCTGTTTTTT

v_call: TRBV10-3
d_call: .
cdr3_length: 18
j_call: TRBJ2-7
clone_size: few
cdr3_aa: CAISEPHSGTPSSYEQYF
cdr3_nt: TGTGCCATCAGTGAGCCCCATTCGGGGACTCCGAGCTCCTACGAGCAGTACTTC